Below, one T cell receptor beta chain is given with its context. Its antigen remains unidentified. The data were taken from a study of breast tumors, draining lymph nodes, adjacent tissues. Overall study results and limits: Tumor TCR diversity was below lymph nodes but above nontumor tissue. Luminal-like breast cancer showed significantly higher tumor–nontumor repertoire similarity than basal-like.

Axillary draining lymph nodes of breast cancer patients supplied the node samples. Via MiXCR, TCRdb re-called the multiplex PCR reads, giving one row per CDR3 protein. The repertoire holds some 100,000 distinct CDR3 sequences, with 21% as singletons. Germline assignment: CDR1 KGHSH and CDR2 LQKENI. With 1 base clipped from V and 7 bases from J, the junction kept 0 bases outside the gene matches. The CDR3 has 14 residues. The TCR originated in a female donor with breast cancer. Some clones in this sample may be carry-over from other donors' samples. The V call is TRBV18, the J call TRBJ1-4, with 10 bases identical to TRBD1. The sequencing input was axillary lymph node tissue. This CDR3 is CASSPRDRGEKLFF. DNA for the CDR3: TGTGCCAGCTCACCACGGGACAGGGGTGAAAAACTGTTTTTT.